This T cell receptor beta chain was sequenced during a study of a mutant IDH1 vaccine in newly diagnosed glioma. For this clone: As yet, its antigen is unknown.

The V gene end was trimmed by 4 bases and the J gene end by 1 base; junction bases not matched to a gene: 8. Per the germline V gene, CDR1 is MGHDK and CDR2 is SYGVNS. The CDR3 totals 16 residues. TCRdb keeps only in-frame clones here, not all; method: immunoSEQ multiplex PCR. Among 73,000 or so clones, roughly 84% were seen once, and the ten largest hold about 12%. The sample's time point: week 35, safety follow-up. Vaccine doses each comprised 300 ug of mutant IDH1 20-mer peptide, with topical imiquimod. Eight vaccinations went to patients in weeks 1, 3, 5, 7, 11, 15, 19, 23. This sequence was found in a man aged 18 to 35 with glioma. The sample consisted of PBMCs, taken from a glioma patient whose treatment included an IDH1 peptide vaccine. V usage is TRBV25-1 and J usage is TRBJ2-5; 8 nucleotides match TRBD2. The CDR3 protein is CASSAGLGTLQETQYF. The DNA for the CDR3 is TGTGCCAGCAGTGCGGGACTAGGAACCCTCCAAGAGACCCAGTACTTC.